This T cell receptor (beta chain) was documented in a study of regulatory T cells in long-lasting Graves disease. Construction of TCR beta libraries relied on iRepertoire HTBI primers and on Arm-PCR targeting CDR3 regions. TCRdb re-called the multiplex PCR reads with MiXCR, one entry per CDR3 protein. The sample records approximately 400,000 distinct CDR3 sequences, 20% to 25% being singletons. CDR3 length equals 16 residues. Germline V gives CDR1 MNHEY, CDR2 SVGEGT. V dropped 2 bases and J dropped 1; count of bases not matched to a gene: 7. The time point denotes: persistent/refractory GD, antithyroid drugs over 5 years with positive TRAb. The TCR library used RNA extracted from PBMCs. The diagnosis of Graves' disease used American Thyroid Association guidelines. General study points: Favoring TRBV28, TRBJ1-2 and TRBJ2-5 was a feature seen in persistent disease. Newly diagnosed Graves' patients had higher TCR diversity than persistent ones.

In its sample, this clonotype was seen many times. The antigen is unknown. This sequence joins TRBV6-2 or TRBV6-3 and TRBJ1-1; 7 bases align to TRBD1. The origin of this receptor is a woman between 40 and 55 years old with Graves disease. The sequencing here drew on peripheral blood mononuclear cells (PBMCs), taken when the disease was refractory, from a patient treated with antithyroid drugs. CDR3 coding DNA: TGTGCCAGCAGTTACCTCTCAACAGGGGAGAACACTGAAGCTTTCTTT. This gives the protein CASSYLSTGENTEAFF.